This T cell receptor (beta chain) is drawn from a study of T cell repertoires in cytomegalovirus infection. Whole-study context: Public TCR beta signatures indicated both CMV infection and matching HLA type. Whole-study findings and limits: Dominating the ex vivo response were HLA-C-restricted CMV-specific TCR beta clonotypes. People with CMV and the relevant HLA were identified by cumulative public TCR beta family frequency.

V shed 9 bases and J shed 0 bases, with 31 bases lying between them. Per germline, CDR1 SGHVS and CDR2 FQNEAQ. The CDR3 covers 20 residues. TCRdb processed the reads anew with MiXCR; each CDR3 protein has one entry. The sample has 400,000 to 550,000 distinct CDR3 sequences; approximately 11% are singletons. This clonotype was detected many times. The antigen remains undetermined. This receptor was taken from a human donor in good health (CMV status not recorded). Some clones in this sample may be carry-over from other donors' samples. Sequenced material: PBMCs. V gene TRBV7-8 combines with J gene TRBJ2-3, with D perhaps given as TRBD1 or TRBD2 (5 bases each). The CDR3 reads CASSLLPRTPSLPSTDTQYF. CDR3 bases: TGTGCCAGTTCACTCTTACCCAGGACACCTAGCCTTCCTAGCACAGATACGCAGTATTTT.